These 26 T cell receptor beta chains originate from one sample sequenced in a study of blood T cells in healthy people across ages. A second PCR of roughly 6 to 12 cycles used a sample-barcoded 5' primer and a J-beta primer mix. TCRdb fed the 5' RACE reads into MiXCR, producing one record per CDR3 protein. The profile shows 650,000 to 700,000 distinct CDR3 sequences, approximately 52% of them singletons. Sequenced material: blood. The receptor source for this set is a woman of 80 years or more in good health.

In the case of this clonotype: An end of the junction differs from the germline gene, which may be a read error. The rearrangement links TRBV12-3 or TRBV12-4 to TRBJ2-3; the D gene could be TRBD1 or TRBD2 (5 bases each). The CDR3 covers 13 residues. This CDR3 reads CASSRGDPDMQYF. DNA for the CDR3: TGTGCCAGCAGTAGAGGGGACCCAGATATGCAGTATTTT.

This clonotype was observed at least ten times. The V and J genes are TRBV29-1 and TRBJ1-6, with D possibly TRBD1 on 5 matching bases. This CDR3 has 15 amino acids. Trimming removed 5 bases from V and 4 bases from J, with 15 bases in between. Germline V lookup: CDR1 SQVTM, CDR2 ANQGSEA. The CDR3 loop reads CSVQLGAGYNSPLHF. The CDR3 nucleotides read TGCAGCGTTCAGCTAGGGGCTGGTTATAATTCACCCCTCCACTTT.

The chain employs TRBV6-2 or TRBV6-3 and TRBJ2-1; D call uncertain. This CDR3 is 13 amino acids long. V lost 8 bases and J lost 3, with 11 bases in between. In germline, CDR1 is MNHEY, CDR2 SVGEGT. The DNA of the CDR3 is TGTGCCAGCTCCTGGGCTGACTACAATGAGCAGTTCTTC. Its protein is CASSWADYNEQFF.

This clonotype was recorded at least ten times. V gene TRBV5-1 combines with J gene TRBJ2-3; TRBD1 is a possible D gene (6 bases). Trimming left V 7 bases short and J 2 bases short, with 14 bases between. CDR3 size: 14 residues. Germline assignment: CDR1 SGHRS and CDR2 YFSETQ. In nucleotides, the CDR3 is TGCGCCAGCCAAAGCAGGGGATCCACAGATACGCAGTATTTT. Encoded protein: CASQSRGSTDTQYF.

This clonotype occurred once. The CDR3, as DNA: TGTGCCTGGAGTGTCCCCACAGATACGCAGTATTTT. Translated: CAWSVPTDTQYF. The chain has TRBV30 and TRBJ2-3; D not resolved. Trimming stripped 0 bases from V and 2 bases from J, with 3 bases between. The V gene's germline CDR1 is GTSNPN and CDR2 SVGIG (reference sequence). The CDR3 has 12 residues.

This clonotype was observed a few times. The chain uses TRBV14 and TRBJ1-2; D is ambiguous. The CDR3 loop spans 14 amino acids. The germline CDR1 and CDR2 sequences are SGHDN and FVKESK. V was cut by 4 bases and J by 7 bases, with 16 bases left in between. The chain's CDR3 is CASSRLARPLGYTF. As DNA, the CDR3 is TGTGCCAGCAGCCGACTCGCCCGGCCCCTTGGCTACACCTTC.

This clonotype was detected ten times or more. The chain combines TRBV13 with TRBJ2-1, with unresolved D. The germline CDR1 and CDR2 sequences are PRHDT and FYEKMQ (reference sequence). V lost 4 bases and J lost 8, with 15 bases in between. CDR3 length equals 14 residues. CDR3 in DNA: TGTGCCAGCAGCTCAACCTCGTTGGTAGATGAGCAGTTCTTC. Its translation is CASSSTSLVDEQFF.

This clonotype was seen a few times. The CDR3 bases are TGTGCCAGCAGCTATTACTCAGCAGATACGCAGTATTTT. It codes for CASSYYSADTQYF. The rearrangement uses TRBV7-2 and TRBJ2-3; D gene unclear. Trimming shortened V by 4 bases and J by 4 bases, and 9 bases separated the two germline ends. Germline values: CDR1 SGHTA, CDR2 FQGNSA. The CDR3 runs 13 residues. Together with reference TRBV7-2 and TRBJ2-3, the CDR3 gives the full variable domain: GAGVSQSPSNKVTEKGKDVELRCDPISGHTALYWYRQSLGQGLEFLIYFQGNSAPDKSGLPSDRFSAERTGGSVSTLTIQRTQQEDSAVYLCASSYYSADTQYFGPGTRLTVL.

With respect to this clonotype: Since a much larger clone is just one base distant, this may be a read error. The chain links TRBV28 to TRBJ2-5, with 9 bases aligning to TRBD2. The tail of the sequence fits TRBJ2-1 better, so the J call may be wrong. Looked up from germline, CDR1 is MDHEN and CDR2 is SYDVKM. The CDR3 loop spans 15 amino acids. The CDR3 DNA sequence: TGTGCCACCTCTCGGTTTCAGCGGGAGGTGGAGACCCAGTTCTTC. It specifies CATSRFQREVETQFF.

The rearrangement uses TRBV7-2 and TRBJ2-1; a possible D gene is TRBD2 (6 bases). The ends were cut back, 11 bases at V and 4 bases at J, with 18 bases in the middle. The CDR3 covers 14 residues. Germline V CDR1 and CDR2: SGHTA, FQGNSA. The CDR3 sequence: CACQAAAGYNEQFF. CDR3 bases: TGTGCCTGTCAGGCCGCGGCGGGGTACAATGAGCAGTTCTTC.

Concerning this clonotype itself: This could be a read error, since a much larger clone is one nucleotide away. The genes are TRBV5-1 and TRBJ1-1; possible D gene TRBD1, 6 bases. The ends were cut back, 4 bases at V and 6 bases at J, with 13 bases in the middle. The CDR3 runs to 13 residues. CDR1 is SGHRS and CDR2 is YFSETQ in the germline V gene. This CDR3 reads CASSVGTRSEAFF. CDR3 nucleotides: TGCGCCAGCAGCGTGGGGACACGCTCTGAAGCTTTCTTT. The whole variable domain, filled in from reference TRBV5-1 and TRBJ1-1, reads KAGVTQTPRYLIKTRGQQVTLSCSPISGHRSVSWYQQTPGQGLQFLFEYFSETQRNKGNFPGRFSGRQFSNSRSEMNVSTLELGDSALYLCASSVGTRSEAFFGQGTRLTVV.

In DNA form, the CDR3 reads TGTGCCAGCTCACCCGACAGGGGAAATGAAAAACTGTTTTTT. It translates to CASSPDRGNEKLFF. V is TRBV18 and J is TRBJ1-4; 8 nucleotides match TRBD1. The CDR3 totals 14 residues. After removal of 3 bases from V and 5 bases from J, the junction contained 2 bases not matched to a gene. Germline V gene sequence: CDR1 KGHSH, CDR2 LQKENI.

This clonotype has just a few counts. The V and J genes are TRBV10-3 and TRBJ2-2; 9 bases fit TRBD2. Germline values: CDR1 ENHRY, CDR2 SYGVKD. Trimming at V came to 6 bases and at J to 2 bases, leaving 7 bases not matched to a gene. The CDR3 is 16 residues long. The CDR3 nucleotides read TGTGCCATCAGCATATCTAGCGGGACTAACACCGGGGAGCTGTTTTTT. It is translated as CAISISSGTNTGELFF.

The V call is TRBV20-1, the J call TRBJ1-2, with D perhaps TRBD1 (6 bases). V dropped 1 base and J dropped 0 bases, with 15 bases sitting between them. Germline lookup yields CDR1 DFQATT and CDR2 SNEGSKA (reference sequence). The CDR3 sequence is 16 residues long. This CDR3 reads CSARGTATTSNYGYTF. The CDR3 DNA follows: TGCAGTGCTAGAGGGACAGCGACGACTTCTAACTATGGCTACACCTTC.

This clonotype was detected many times. The chain joins TRBV27 to TRBJ1-6, with D uncertain. This CDR3 is built from 14 residues. V gave up 5 bases and J gave up 8 bases, with 13 bases separating them. Germline CDR1 and CDR2: MNHEY and SMNVEV (reference sequence). The CDR3 spells CASSPFRWDSPLHF. The DNA for the CDR3 is TGTGCCAGCAGTCCATTTAGGTGGGATTCACCCCTCCACTTT.

This clonotype was counted a few times. This chain connects TRBV5-1 to TRBJ1-4; 10 positions agree with TRBD1. The J segment lost 5 bases and the V segment lost 3 bases, leaving 7 bases of the junction unmatched. The CDR3 sequence is 16 residues long. Germline values: CDR1 SGHRS, CDR2 YFSETQ. The CDR3 loop is CASSWGTGALNEKLFF. CDR3 coding DNA: TGCGCCAGCAGCTGGGGGACAGGGGCACTCAATGAAAAACTGTTTTTT.

The chain couples TRBV7-2 to TRBJ2-1; D possibly corresponds to TRBD1 (6 bases). The J call may be incorrect, as the DNA end agrees better with TRBJ2-7. This CDR3 is built from 15 residues. Per germline, CDR1 SGHTA and CDR2 FQGNSA. CDR3 residues: CASSLVQGNLNEQYF. DNA of the CDR3: TGTGCCAGCAGCTTAGTTCAGGGGAACTTAAATGAGCAGTACTTC.

Many counts were recorded for this clonotype. The V gene is TRBV20-1, the J gene TRBJ2-7; no clear D gene. CDR3 size: 14 residues. The germline gives CDR1 DFQATT, CDR2 SNEGSKA (reference sequence). V dropped 3 bases and J dropped 2 bases, with 14 bases sitting between them. The CDR3 DNA reads as TGCAGTGCTAGGTTTCACGTCAGCCCCTACGAGCAGTACTTC. This gives the protein CSARFHVSPYEQYF.

The rearrangement joins TRBV6-5 to TRBJ2-5; 7 bases agree with TRBD1. V lost 8 bases to trimming and J lost 11 bases; unmatched junction nucleotides: 23. CDR3 length: 16 residues. Germline assignment: CDR1 MNHEY and CDR2 SVGAGI. The chain's CDR3 is CASATRGGPLGNEQYF. The DNA for the CDR3 is TGTGCCAGCGCAACTCGAGGGGGCCCACTTGGAAATGAGCAGTACTTC.

This clonotype has a count of ten or more. The genes are TRBV6-6 and TRBJ2-7; 9 nucleotides line up with TRBD1. The germline gives CDR1 MNHNY, CDR2 SVGAGI (reference sequence). Unmatched junction bases numbered 6, after V lost 1 base and J lost 5 bases. The CDR3 totals 15 residues. In DNA, the CDR3 is TGTGCCAGCAGTTACTACCGGGACAGGGTAGACGAGCAGTACTTC. It specifies CASSYYRDRVDEQYF.

V is TRBV29-1 and J is TRBJ2-5; unclear D gene. Trimming cost V 6 bases and J 2 bases, with 7 bases left between them. The CDR3 totals 11 residues. From germline, CDR1 is SQVTM and CDR2 ANQGSEA. CDR3 nucleotides: TGCAGCGTCAACTTACAAGAGACCCAGTACTTC. Its protein product is CSVNLQETQYF.

CDR3 sequence: CASSFSVEQETQYF. The CDR3 DNA sequence: TGCGCCAGCAGCTTCTCCGTTGAGCAAGAGACCCAGTACTTC. The genes are TRBV5-1 and TRBJ2-5; no clear D gene. The CDR3 extends over 14 amino acids. In germline, CDR1 is SGHRS, CDR2 YFSETQ. Trimming removed 2 bases from V and 2 bases from J, with 10 bases in between.

The chain couples TRBV20-1 to TRBJ1-4; D is possibly TRBD1 (6 bases). Between the trimmed V and J ends, which lost 1 base and 5 bases, there was a span of 11 bases. The V gene's germline CDR1 is DFQATT and CDR2 SNEGSKA (reference sequence). The length of the CDR3 is 14 residues. In DNA form, the CDR3 reads TGCAGTGCTAGAGTCGGAACAGGGAATGAAAAACTGTTTTTT. Protein: CSARVGTGNEKLFF.

The chain has TRBV30 and TRBJ1-6; TRBD1 matches 7 bases. Germline V gives CDR1 GTSNPN, CDR2 SVGIG (reference sequence). The CDR3 is made up of 14 amino acids. J gave up 8 bases and V 3 bases, and 7 bases lay outside the gene matches. CDR3 sequence reads: CAWRVQQGYSPLHF. The CDR3 DNA reads as TGTGCCTGGAGGGTACAACAGGGGTATTCACCCCTCCACTTT.

This sequence joins TRBV28 and TRBJ2-2, with D maybe TRBD2 (6 bases). V was trimmed by 8 bases and J by 1 base, leaving 11 bases between them. Per the germline V gene, CDR1 is MDHEN and CDR2 is SYDVKM. CDR3 size: 14 residues. CDR3 DNA: TGTGCCAGCTGGTCGGGAGAGAACACCGGGGAGCTGTTTTTT. Encoded protein: CASWSGENTGELFF.

A note on this clonotype: The final CDR3 position lacks the conserved phenylalanine or tryptophan, pointing to a likely read error. The chain couples TRBV28 to TRBJ2-1; the D gene is possibly TRBD1 (5 bases). This CDR3 has 16 amino acids. Per the germline V gene, CDR1 is MDHEN and CDR2 is SYDVKM. Trimming pared 4 bases from V and 0 bases from J, leaving 13 bases between. CDR3 region: CASSYQGLVSYNEQFL. Here the CDR3 DNA reads TGTGCCAGCAGTTATCAGGGTCTGGTCTCCTACAATGAGCAGTTCCTC.